The sequence of this T cell receptor beta chain was determined in a study of T cell changes during pregnancy in multiple sclerosis. Measured with immunoSEQ multiplex PCR; TCRdb has only the in-frame clones, and not every one. The table shows 45,000 to 65,000 clones, with about 94% occurring only once. Germline V gives CDR1 GTSNPN, CDR2 SVGIG (reference sequence). V lost 5 bases to trimming and J lost 0 bases; unmatched junction nucleotides: 8. The CDR3 is 15 residues long. The chain employs TRBV30 and TRBJ2-3, with 7 positions matching TRBD2. This sequence originates from a female donor with multiple sclerosis, enrolled in a pregnancy study. Sequenced material: CD8+ T cells from peripheral blood mononuclear cells, taken in the third trimester of pregnancy. The CDR3 nucleotides read TGTGCCTGGGGACTAGGGACCTTTAGCACAGATACGCAGTATTTT. It specifies CAWGLGTFSTDTQYF.